This T cell receptor (beta chain) was sequenced during a study of blood T cell repertoires in COVID-19. Study as a whole: Specimens from acute and convalescent COVID-19 originated in the United States, Italy and Spain. T cells, B-cell-depleted T cells, or PBMCs supplied cDNA or gDNA.

As processed by the authors: Estimation of nucleated cell counts was performed using reference gene primer amplification. Clones were read by immunoSEQ multiplex PCR, and TCRdb kept only the in-frame ones, dropping some. For V, J and clone size, that table is used; D and trimming come from the DNA. The data hold about 110,000 clones, with around 88% observed a single time. V shed 3 bases and J 5 bases; nucleotides not matched to a gene: 10. This CDR3 contains 15 residues. Germline CDR1 and CDR2: LGHDT and YNNKEL (reference sequence). The V gene is TRBV3-1 (or the pseudogene TRBV3-2), the J gene TRBJ2-7; 7 nucleotides align to TRBD2. This TCR was sampled from a middle-aged man with active or convalescent COVID-19. Material for sequencing was peripheral blood. The CDR3: CASSQLWSGNNEQYF. CDR3 coding DNA: TGTGCCAGCAGCCAGCTATGGAGCGGGAACAACGAGCAGTACTTC.